Shown below are 24 T cell receptor beta chains from a single sample sequenced in a study of early T cells in non-severe SARS-CoV-2 infection (dated by TCRdb to the early 2020s). Libraries were built with 5' RACE. The instrument given in TCRdb is NextSeq 500. In-frame beta chains were kept once TCRdb had trimmed the public reads at Q25 with fastp and called clones with MiXCR. Entries that share a CDR3 protein sequence are merged under the most common genes and DNA. The sample table contains tens of thousands of distinct CDR3 sequences; only one count was recorded for about 9.1% of them. The top ten constitute 4.2% of the sample. The sequenced sample was whole blood. The source is an adult who was a healthcare worker with PCR-confirmed SARS-CoV-2 infection or an uninfected control (not recorded which).

Ten or more counts support this clonotype. The genes are TRBV2 and TRBJ2-7, with D perhaps TRBD2 (5 bases). Germline loops: CDR1 SNHLY, CDR2 FYNNEI. The ends were cut back, 4 bases at V and 5 bases at J, with 9 bases in the middle. The CDR3 length is 12 residues. The CDR3 reads CASSAGSNEQYF. As DNA, the CDR3 is TGTGCCAGCAGTGCGGGATCGAACGAGCAGTACTTC.

This rearrangement joins TRBV5-1 to TRBJ1-6, with 9 positions matching TRBD1. The germline gives CDR1 SGHRS, CDR2 YFSETQ. CDR3 length equals 15 residues. J was trimmed by 10 bases and V by 4 bases; bases with no gene match: 9. Written as DNA, the CDR3 is TGCGCCAGCAGCCCGCGGACAGGGGAGGGGTCACCCCTCCACTTT. Residues: CASSPRTGEGSPLHF.

At least ten counts were recorded for this clonotype. The chain has TRBV27 and TRBJ2-3, with TRBD2 matching 7 bases. Germline V gene sequence: CDR1 MNHEY, CDR2 SMNVEV (reference sequence). With 6 bases clipped from V and 2 bases from J, the junction kept 5 bases outside the gene matches. The CDR3 is 14 amino acids. The CDR3 coding sequence is TGTGCCAGCAGGGCTAGCGGCCTCACAGATACGCAGTATTTT. Protein product: CASRASGLTDTQYF.

In its sample, this clonotype was seen many times. DNA of the CDR3: TGTGCCAGTAGTCTTAGTCATGAGCAGTTCTTC. Its translation: CASSLSHEQFF. V gene TRBV19 combines with J gene TRBJ2-1; unclear D gene. CDR1 and CDR2 (germline): LNHDA, SQIVND (reference sequence). The germline V and J ends were trimmed by 5 bases and 8 bases, with 7 bases remaining between them. The CDR3 has 11 residues.

This clonotype was counted between two and nine times. J is TRBJ1-1 and V is TRBV6-5; D perhaps matches TRBD1 (5 bases). V was clipped by 6 bases and J by 4 bases, with 15 bases between them. The CDR3 is 14 amino acids. The germline V gene has CDR1 MNHEY and CDR2 SVGAGI. CDR3 DNA: TGTGCCAGCAGACAAGGGAGAGGGGCCACTGAAGCTTTCTTT. Its protein product is CASRQGRGATEAFF.

V and J are TRBV7-9 and TRBJ2-5, with unresolved D. There are 17 residues in the CDR3. V lost 2 bases, J lost 1 base, and 17 bases lay in between. Germline V gives CDR1 SEHNR, CDR2 FQNEAQ (reference sequence). CDR3 residues: CASSLKVVVGGQETQYF. As DNA, the CDR3 is TGTGCCAGCAGCTTAAAGGTCGTAGTGGGCGGCCAAGAGACCCAGTACTTC. Together with reference TRBV7-9 and TRBJ2-5, the CDR3 gives the full variable domain: DTGVSQNPRHKITKRGQNVTFRCDPISEHNRLYWYRQTLGQGPEFLTYFQNEAQLEKSRLLSDRFSAERPKGSFSTLEIQRTEQGDSAMYLCASSLKVVVGGQETQYFGPGTRLLVL.

This clonotype has a count of ten or more. The chain employs TRBV24-1 and TRBJ2-1; 10 nucleotides line up with TRBD2. Germline V gene data show CDR1 as KGHDR and CDR2 as SFDVKD. J lost 0 bases, V lost 1 base, and 11 bases had no gene match. The CDR3 totals 20 residues. Written as DNA, the CDR3 is TGTGCCACCAGTGATTTCAAAACGACTAGCGGGCGAAGCTCCTACAATGAGCAGTTCTTC. It is translated as CATSDFKTTSGRSSYNEQFF.

There are many counts of this clonotype. The rearrangement uses TRBV19 and TRBJ1-5, with D possibly being TRBD1 (6 bases). V dropped 7 bases and J dropped 7 bases, with 20 bases sitting between them. This CDR3 comprises 15 residues. Germline V gene data show CDR1 as LNHDA and CDR2 as SQIVND (reference sequence). CDR3 in DNA: TGTGCCAGTATAAGTACCGGGGGGCGCCCCCAGCCCCAGCATTTT. This sequence encodes CASISTGGRPQPQHF. Combining the CDR3 with reference TRBV19 and TRBJ1-5 gives the whole variable domain DGGITQSPKYLFRKEGQNVTLSCEQNLNHDAMYWYRQDPGQGLRLIYYSQIVNDFQKGDIAEGYSVSREKKESFPLTVTSAQKNPTAFYLCASISTGGRPQPQHFGDGTRLSIL.

This clonotype came up a few times. This rearrangement joins TRBV7-6 to TRBJ2-6, with D perhaps matching TRBD2 (5 bases). The CDR3 runs 15 residues. V dropped 5 bases and J dropped 0 bases, with 8 bases sitting between them. Per the germline V gene, CDR1 is SGHVS and CDR2 is FNYEAQ. This chain's CDR3 is CASSPLVSGANVLTF. The CDR3 DNA reads as TGTGCCAGCAGCCCACTAGTCTCTGGGGCCAACGTCCTGACTTTC.

The table lists this clonotype with many counts. V usage is TRBV30 and J usage is TRBJ1-2; the D gene is possibly TRBD1 (6 bases). The V gene's germline CDR1 is GTSNPN and CDR2 SVGIG (reference sequence). The V end lost 5 bases, the J end lost 4 bases, and 8 bases lay between the germline ends. The CDR3 is 11 residues long. In nucleotides, the CDR3 is TGTGCCTGGGGGACAACCTATGGCTACACCTTC. Encoded protein: CAWGTTYGYTF.

This clonotype was counted ten times or more. V gene TRBV21-1 combines with J gene TRBJ2-7; the table names TRBD1, a call not compared with the DNA. TRBV21-1 is annotated as a pseudogene. The CDR3 extends over 13 amino acids. The CDR3 nucleotides read TGTGCCAGCAGCAGGACAGGGGGCGGCGAGCAGTACTTC. Translated: CASSRTGGGEQYF.

This clonotype was counted only a few times. The gene calls are TRBV29-1 and TRBJ2-1; D may match TRBD1 or TRBD2 (5 bases each). Germline loops: CDR1 SQVTM, CDR2 ANQGSEA. The CDR3 contains 11 residues. Trimming removed 2 bases from V and 10 bases from J, with 9 bases in between. CDR3 in amino acids: CSVERGAEQFF. The CDR3 DNA reads TGCAGCGTTGAAAGAGGGGCCGAGCAGTTCTTC.

This clonotype occurred many times. The rearrangement uses TRBV20-1 and TRBJ1-6, with a weak D call TRBD1 (5 bases). Germline CDR1 and CDR2: DFQATT and SNEGSKA (reference sequence). The CDR3 is 18 residues long. Between the trimmed V and J ends, which lost 1 base and 0 bases, there was a span of 16 bases. DNA of the CDR3: TGCAGTGCTAGAGTAAGGCAGGGCATCCTCTCCTATAATTCACCCCTCCACTTT. This sequence encodes CSARVRQGILSYNSPLHF.

This clonotype was seen at least ten times. V and J are TRBV29-1 and TRBJ2-1; no clear D gene. Trimming shortened V by 2 bases and J by 9 bases, and 14 bases separated the two germline ends. There are 13 residues in the CDR3. The V gene's germline CDR1 is SQVTM and CDR2 ANQGSEA. CDR3 in amino acids: CSVEPGPRSEQFF. The CDR3 nucleotides read TGCAGCGTTGAACCCGGGCCTCGGTCTGAGCAGTTCTTC.

Ten or more counts support this clonotype. V is TRBV27 and J is TRBJ2-7; no firm D call. Germline assignment: CDR1 MNHEY and CDR2 SMNVEV (reference sequence). V was trimmed by 6 bases and J by 0 bases, leaving 12 bases between them. This CDR3 contains 14 residues. The CDR3 loop is CASRDGASSYEQYF. The CDR3, as DNA: TGTGCCAGCAGAGATGGCGCCAGCTCCTACGAGCAGTACTTC.

This clonotype was recorded a few times. The rearrangement uses TRBV7-3 and TRBJ2-2, with 8 nucleotides matching TRBD2. The CDR3 is 17 residues long. Germline trimming cut 0 bases from V and 6 bases from J; bases unmatched to any gene: 9. Germline-derived CDR1 and CDR2 are SGHTA and FQGTGA. CDR3: CASSLTPGLEIPGELFF. The CDR3 bases are TGTGCCAGCAGCTTAACTCCGGGACTAGAGATACCCGGGGAGCTGTTTTTT.

This clonotype was picked up many times. The chain has TRBV5-1 and TRBJ2-7; the D gene is possibly TRBD1 (7 bases). Germline-derived CDR1 and CDR2 are SGHRS and YFSETQ. V lost 4 bases to trimming and J lost 6 bases, with 23 bases between them. The CDR3 totals 16 residues. CDR3 loop: CASSGGTARSASEQYF. DNA for the CDR3: TGCGCCAGCAGCGGAGGGACAGCGAGAAGTGCATCCGAGCAGTACTTC.

The chain has TRBV6-1 and TRBJ1-6; TRBD1 matches at 8 bases. Germline V lookup: CDR1 MNHNS, CDR2 SASEGT. The CDR3 runs to 13 residues. With 3 bases clipped from V and 10 bases from J, the junction kept 2 bases outside the gene matches. The CDR3 DNA reads TGTGCCAGCAGTGAGACAGGGGTGTCACCCCTCCACTTT. This gives the protein CASSETGVSPLHF.

The rearrangement uses TRBV5-4 and TRBJ2-2; 9 nucleotides align to TRBD1. The trim removed 4 bases at V and 5 bases at J, leaving 3 bases unmatched. The CDR3 length is 14 residues. Germline V lookup: CDR1 SGHNT, CDR2 YYREEE (reference sequence). The CDR3 loop is CASSPGQGTGELFF. CDR3 sequence (DNA): TGTGCCAGCAGCCCCGGACAGGGGACCGGGGAGCTGTTTTTT.

The table lists this clonotype with a few counts. V usage is TRBV7-9 and J usage is TRBJ1-1; D not certain. Germline CDR1 SEHNR, CDR2 FQNEAQ (reference sequence). This CDR3 comprises 13 residues. V dropped 3 bases and J dropped 8 bases, with 13 bases sitting between them. CDR3 sequence (DNA): TGTGCCAGCAGCTTTCCCACCGGCCGCGAAGCTTTCTTT. Translated, it gives CASSFPTGREAFF.

Ten or more counts support this clonotype. V gene TRBV7-8 combines with J gene TRBJ2-5; D uncertain. Trimming shortened V by 0 bases and J by 0 bases, and 20 bases separated the two germline ends. Germline CDR1 SGHVS, CDR2 FQNEAQ. The CDR3 has 19 amino acids. The CDR3 DNA is TGTGCCAGCAGCTTAGCTGGGTCTACCACTCCCTTCAACCAAGAGACCCAGTACTTC. It specifies CASSLAGSTTPFNQETQYF.

This clonotype was detected many times. The chain links TRBV2 to TRBJ2-7; 8 bases are shared with TRBD2. The V gene end was trimmed by 6 bases and the J gene end by 0 bases; junction bases not matched to a gene: 7. The CDR3 totals 15 residues. The germline V gene has CDR1 SNHLY and CDR2 FYNNEI. The chain's CDR3 is CASSFTSGSSYEQYF. CDR3 nucleotides: TGTGCCAGCAGCTTTACTAGCGGAAGCTCCTACGAGCAGTACTTC.

This clonotype was detected many times. The CDR3 sequence: CASSQGRATRGDEAFF. As DNA, the CDR3 is TGTGCCAGCAGCCAAGGGAGGGCAACCCGGGGTGATGAAGCTTTCTTT. The gene calls are TRBV21-1 and TRBJ1-1. TRBV21-1 is a pseudogene. This CDR3 has 16 amino acids.

This clonotype was picked up a small number of times. The gene calls are TRBV20-1 and TRBJ2-7, with D tentatively TRBD1 or TRBD2 (5 bases each). Per germline, CDR1 DFQATT and CDR2 SNEGSKA (reference sequence). There are 13 residues in the CDR3. Trimming removed 3 bases at V and 2 bases at J, with 11 bases between. The CDR3 reads CSASVWGTYEQYF. In DNA, the CDR3 is TGCAGTGCTAGTGTTTGGGGGACCTACGAGCAGTACTTC.